This TCR beta chain was recovered during a study of control samples from healthy donors and cancer patients. The CDR3 is made up of 14 amino acids. Per germline, CDR1 MNHEY and CDR2 SVGEGT. V was trimmed by 5 bases and J by 8 bases, leaving 18 bases between them. Clones were sequenced by immunoSEQ multiplex PCR, and TCRdb holds only the in-frame ones, with some missing. The sample comprises tens of thousands of clones, approximately 90% of which are singletons, and roughly 1.5% rests with the top ten. The sequencing input was PBMCs. The V call is TRBV6-2 or TRBV6-3, the J call TRBJ1-2, with D perhaps matching TRBD1 (5 bases). The receptor comes from a man aged 40-50 years with colorectal cancer. CDR3 sequence reads: CASSPGPGAFGYTF. The CDR3 DNA follows: TGTGCCAGCAGTCCGGGCCCCGGGGCGTTCGGCTACACCTTC.